Listed below are T cell receptor beta chains from one sample, sequenced in a study of T cell changes during pregnancy in multiple sclerosis. The method was immunoSEQ multiplex PCR; TCRdb's version includes in-frame clones alone and lacks a portion of them. The sample gives tens of thousands of clones, just over 90% of which show up once; 1.4% is in the top ten. Sequencing used peripheral blood, obtained in the third trimester of pregnancy. The receptors originated from a female donor with multiple sclerosis, enrolled in a pregnancy study. Each CDR3 is given with its conserved first and last residue. The D gene is left open where the match is weak. Clone size is not always given. Where it is, it says once, few, many or a class for expanded clones.

j_gene | d_gene | abundance | v_gene | CDR3aa | CDR3nt
TRBJ1-4 | TRBD1 | NA | TRBV6-5 | CASRDSHNEKLFF | TGTGCCAGCCGGGACAGCCATAATGAAAAACTGTTTTTT
TRBJ2-7 | TRBD2 | NA | TRBV6-1 | CASSEVRAGGHYEQYF | TGTGCCAGCAGTGAAGTTAGGGCGGGGGGGCACTACGAGCAGTACTTC
TRBJ1-6 | NA | NA | TRBV7-8 | CASSKQGGRSPLHF | TGTGCCAGCAGTAAACAGGGAGGGAGATCACCCCTCCACTTT
TRBJ2-7 | NA | NA | TRBV19 | CASSHDRWTYEQYF | TGTGCCAGTAGTCATGACAGGTGGACCTACGAGCAGTACTTC
TRBJ2-2 | TRBD1 | NA | TRBV12-5 | CASRQGENTGELFF | TGTGCTAGTCGACAGGGGGAGAACACCGGGGAGCTGTTTTTT
TRBJ2-1 | TRBD1 | NA | TRBV7-9 | CASSSNTGGRYNEQFF | TGTGCCAGCAGCTCCAACACAGGGGGCAGGTACAATGAGCAGTTCTTC
TRBJ1-1 | NA | NA | TRBV19 | CASSPLWATEAFF | TGTGCCAGTAGCCCTCTTTGGGCCACTGAAGCTTTCTTT
TRBJ2-5 | NA | NA | TRBV5-1 | CASSGGLPDGETQYF | TGCGCCAGCAGCGGTGGACTCCCGGACGGAGAGACCCAGTACTTC
TRBJ2-7 | TRBD1 | NA | TRBV6-5 | CASRQPGQRASEQYF | TGTGCCAGCAGGCAACCGGGACAGAGGGCATCGGAGCAGTACTTC
TRBJ2-3 | NA | NA | TRBV7-3 | CASSYSGPDTQYF | TGTGCCAGCAGCTATAGCGGCCCAGATACGCAGTATTTT
TRBJ1-4 | NA | NA | TRBV28 | CASQQVDEKLFF | TGTGCCAGCCAACAGGTAGATGAAAAACTGTTTTTT
TRBJ2-5 | NA | NA | TRBV30 | CAWSVGGAGQETQYF | TGTGCCTGGAGTGTTGGGGGGGCGGGGCAAGAGACCCAGTACTTC
TRBJ2-3 | NA | NA | TRBV6-6 | CASSPFTDTQYF | TGTGCCAGCAGTCCGTTCACAGATACGCAGTATTTT
TRBJ1-2 | NA | once | TRBV6-1 | CASKRAGEYGYTF | TGTGCCAGCAAGAGGGCAGGGGAATATGGCTACACCTTC
TRBJ2-1 | TRBD1 | once | TRBV6-1 | CASTESLTGIPVNEQFF | TGTGCCAGCACTGAGAGTCTGACAGGGATTCCGGTGAATGAGCAGTTCTTC
TRBJ1-2 | NA | NA | TRBV18 | CASSPDSARGYTF | TGTGCCAGCTCACCAGACAGCGCTAGGGGCTACACCTTC
TRBJ1-5 | TRBD1 | NA | TRBV4-2 | CASSQDGQGLQPQHF | TGTGCCAGCAGCCAAGATGGACAGGGGCTTCAACCCCAGCATTTT
TRBJ2-5 | TRBD1 | NA | TRBV19 | CASSDRDRGRGGETQYF | TGTGCCAGTAGTGACCGGGACAGGGGGCGCGGGGGTGAGACCCAGTACTTC
TRBJ1-2 | TRBD1 | NA | TRBV5-1 | CASSRGQGALYGYTF | TGCGCCAGCAGCCGGGGACAGGGGGCGTTATATGGCTACACCTTC
TRBJ2-3 | TRBD2 | few | TRBV19 | CASRSGGFTDTQYF | TGTGCCAGTAGGAGCGGGGGCTTCACAGATACGCAGTATTTT
TRBJ1-2 | TRBD1 | NA | TRBV6-5 | CASSYSGTANYGYTF | TGTGCCAGCAGTTACTCGGGGACAGCCAACTATGGCTACACCTTC
TRBJ1-6 | NA | NA | TRBV18 | CASSPMRDSPLHF | TGTGCCAGCTCACCTATGAGGGATTCACCCCTCCACTTT
TRBJ1-4 | NA | once | TRBV7-9 | CASSLGPGGREKLFF | TGTGCCAGCAGCTTAGGCCCGGGAGGACGAGAAAAACTGTTTTTT
TRBJ1-5 | TRBD1 | NA | TRBV6-5 | CASTQGDQPQHF | TGTGCCAGCACCCAGGGGGATCAGCCCCAGCATTTT
TRBJ1-1 | NA | NA | TRBV30 | CAWAQGYGTEAFF | TGTGCCTGGGCCCAGGGGTACGGAACTGAAGCTTTCTTT
TRBJ1-4 | NA | NA | TRBV7-2 | CASSLWGGKGEKLFF | TGTGCCAGCAGCCTATGGGGGGGGAAAGGTGAAAAACTGTTTTTT
TRBJ2-7 | TRBD2 | few | TRBV28 | CASSGGGLFSYEQYF | TGTGCCAGCAGTGGCGGGGGGCTTTTCTCCTACGAGCAGTACTTC
TRBJ1-4 | TRBD1 | NA | TRBV2 | CASSASNRGVGEKLFF | TGTGCCAGCAGTGCCAGCAACAGGGGAGTAGGTGAAAAACTGTTTTTT
TRBJ2-3 | NA | NA | TRBV5-6 | CASSSPGYADTQYF | TGTGCCAGCAGCTCACCAGGGTACGCAGATACGCAGTATTTT
TRBJ2-7 | NA | NA | TRBV4-3 | CASSQDFSSYEQYF | TGCGCCAGCAGCCAAGACTTCAGCTCCTACGAGCAGTACTTC
TRBJ2-7 | NA | NA | TRBV28 | CASSLAGMEQYF | TGTGCCAGCAGTTTAGCAGGGATGGAGCAGTACTTC
TRBJ2-7 | NA | NA | TRBV5-1 | CASSPQGGRVSTEQYF | TGCGCCAGCAGCCCCCAGGGAGGACGGGTATCGACCGAGCAGTACTTC
TRBJ1-3 | NA | NA | TRBV6-5 | CASRPSGSRNTIYF | TGTGCCAGCAGGCCCAGCGGTTCCCGAAACACCATATATTTT
TRBJ2-1 | TRBD1 | once | TRBV6-6 | CASSYSWTGGGREQFF | TGTGCCAGCAGTTACTCGTGGACAGGGGGCGGAAGGGAGCAGTTCTTC
TRBJ1-1 | TRBD1 | few | TRBV10-3 | CAISESMAVRGAEAFF | TGTGCCATCAGTGAGTCGATGGCGGTCAGGGGGGCTGAAGCTTTCTTT
TRBJ2-5 | NA | NA | TRBV10-3 | CAISESGGLETQYF | TGTGCCATCAGTGAGTCGGGGGGTTTAGAGACCCAGTACTTC
TRBJ1-5 | TRBD1 | NA | TRBV2 | CASSEQGAASGQPQHF | TGTGCCAGCAGTGAACAGGGGGCGGCCTCAGGTCAGCCCCAGCATTTT
TRBJ1-1 | NA | NA | TRBV5-4 | CASSLADGGTEAFF | TGTGCCAGCAGCTTGGCCGACGGGGGCACTGAAGCTTTCTTT
TRBJ1-1 | NA | once | TRBV6-5 | CASSPRGLKAFF | TGTGCCAGCAGTCCCAGGGGCCTTAAAGCTTTCTTT
TRBJ1-2 | NA | once | TRBV7-2 | CASSPGQGNGYTF | TGTGCCAGCAGCCCGGGTCAGGGTAATGGCTACACCTTC
TRBJ2-3 | TRBD2 | NA | TRBV2 | CASSESTSGDDTQYF | TGTGCCAGCAGTGAAAGCACTAGCGGGGACGATACGCAGTATTTT
TRBJ2-5 | NA | NA | TRBV5-1 | CASSPGHVDQETQYF | TGCGCCAGCAGCCCCGGACACGTCGACCAAGAGACCCAGTACTTC
TRBJ2-5 | NA | NA | TRBV2 | CASSRTANQETQYF | TGTGCCAGCAGTCGGACAGCTAACCAAGAGACCCAGTACTTC
TRBJ2-7 | TRBD1 | NA | TRBV28 | CASRTTGGEQYF | TGTGCCAGCAGAACCACAGGGGGCGAGCAGTACTTC
TRBJ2-6 | NA | NA | TRBV5-6 | CASSSFFQGFANVLTF | TGTGCCAGCAGCTCCTTCTTTCAGGGTTTTGCCAACGTCCTGACTTTC
TRBJ2-7 | NA | NA | TRBV15 | CATSPWTETYEQYF | TGTGCCACCAGCCCATGGACAGAAACCTACGAGCAGTACTTC
TRBJ2-7 | NA | NA | TRBV7-2 | CASSLYGTYEQYF | TGTGCCAGCAGCTTATACGGGACCTACGAGCAGTACTTC
TRBJ2-3 | NA | NA | TRBV19 | CASSISFGRTDTQYF | TGTGCCAGTAGTATAAGTTTCGGGAGAACAGATACGCAGTATTTT
TRBJ1-6 | NA | NA | TRBV15 | CATSRGRKNSPLHF | TGTGCCACCAGCAGAGGGAGGAAAAATTCACCCCTCCACTTT
TRBJ2-3 | TRBD2 | NA | TRBV18 | CASSPVAGGSTDTQYF | TGTGCCAGCTCACCTGTAGCGGGGGGATCCACAGATACGCAGTATTTT